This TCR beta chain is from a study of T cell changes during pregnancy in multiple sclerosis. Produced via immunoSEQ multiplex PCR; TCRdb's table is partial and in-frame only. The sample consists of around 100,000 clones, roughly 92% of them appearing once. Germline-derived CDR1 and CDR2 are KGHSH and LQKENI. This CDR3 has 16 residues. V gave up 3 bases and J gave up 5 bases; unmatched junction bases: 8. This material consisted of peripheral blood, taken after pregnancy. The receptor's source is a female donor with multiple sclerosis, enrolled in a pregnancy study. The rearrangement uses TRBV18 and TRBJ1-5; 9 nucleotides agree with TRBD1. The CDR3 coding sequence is TGTGCCAGCTCACCCAGGACAGGGGTATCCGATCAGCCCCAGCATTTT. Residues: CASSPRTGVSDQPQHF.